Sequencing of this T cell receptor beta chain was carried out in a study of T cells in Graves' hyperthyroidism and ophthalmopathy. Study-level points and caveats: Patients with ophthalmopathy were separated from those with stable hyperthyroidism by a 13 V-J model.

Note on this clonotype: Its target is not known.

Fresh peripheral blood, about 9.6 ml, yielded the PBMCs. Researchers took RNA transcripts and amplified the TCR beta CDR3 regions from them. HTBI primers were used for first-round RT-PCR of the TCR CDR3. TCRdb re-called the multiplex PCR reads with MiXCR, one entry per CDR3 protein. The sample shows roughly 360,000 distinct CDR3 sequences, approximately 15% of them seen only once. This TCR was recovered from a man aged 25-40 years with Graves' hyperthyroidism that later progressed to Graves' ophthalmopathy. Sequences were obtained from blood.

The CDR3: CSARRGGYYGNTIYF. The CDR3 DNA reads TGCAGTGCTAGAAGGGGCGGATATTATGGAAACACCATATATTTT. The rearrangement links TRBV20-1 to TRBJ1-3, with a weak D call TRBD1 (5 bases). Germline V lookup: CDR1 DFQATT, CDR2 SNEGSKA (reference sequence). This CDR3 contains 15 residues. V gave up 2 bases and J gave up 3 bases, with 14 bases separating them.